This TCR beta chain was observed in a study of STAT5B mutations in CD4+ large granular lymphocyte leukemia. The trim removed 3 bases at V and 2 bases at J, leaving 9 bases unmatched. CDR1 MDHEN and CDR2 SYDVKM come from the germline V gene. CDR3 size: 16 residues. The method was immunoSEQ multiplex PCR; TCRdb's version includes in-frame clones alone and lacks a portion of them. The sample lists more than 30,000 clones, approximately 79% occurring once. The clonotype comes from a human donor in good health. The chain links TRBV28 to TRBJ1-1, with 7 bases fitting TRBD1. Sequencing was carried out using CD4+ T cells from blood buffy coats. The chain's CDR3 is CASSFFRQGPNTEAFF. The CDR3 coding sequence is TGTGCCAGCAGTTTTTTTCGACAGGGACCCAACACTGAAGCTTTCTTT.